These T cell receptor beta chains were read from a single sample in a study of T cell changes during pregnancy in multiple sclerosis. Some clones are missing from TCRdb's copy, which holds only in-frame ones; the method was immunoSEQ multiplex PCR. The sample yields roughly 46,000 clones, 85% to 95% seen once. Sample: CD8+ T cells from peripheral blood mononuclear cells, taken after pregnancy. The receptor set was obtained from a female donor with multiple sclerosis, enrolled in a pregnancy study. CDR3s include the opening cysteine and the closing phenylalanine or tryptophan. The D gene is left open where the match is weak. Only part of the rows carry a size: once, few, many, or a class if the clone is expanded.

abundance,v_gene,d_gene,j_gene,CDR3aa,CDR3nt
NA,TRBV2,NA,TRBJ1-4,CASSPGATNEKLFF,TGTGCCAGCAGTCCGGGGGCAACTAATGAAAAACTGTTTTTT
NA,TRBV16,NA,TRBJ2-1,CASSPLGRLSSYNEQFF,TGTGCCAGCAGCCCCCTGGGGAGATTAAGCTCCTACAATGAGCAGTTCTTC
NA,TRBV2,NA,TRBJ1-2,CARTGGYGYTF,TGTGCCAGGACAGGTGGCTATGGCTACACCTTC
NA,TRBV20-1,NA,TRBJ2-7,CSAPQVGLYF,TGCAGTGCCCCGCAGGTCGGACTGTACTTC
NA,TRBV13,NA,TRBJ2-7,CASSFRTAIYEQYF,TGTGCCAGCAGCTTTCGGACAGCGATCTACGAGCAGTACTTC
NA,TRBV15,NA,TRBJ2-5,CATTLRGQETQYF,TGTGCCACTACCCTTAGAGGGCAAGAGACCCAGTACTTC
NA,TRBV2,NA,TRBJ2-3,CASSAQLDTQYF,TGTGCCAGCAGTGCCCAACTTGATACGCAGTATTTT
medium-sized,TRBV9,NA,TRBJ2-2,CASSVEYRAGELFF,TGTGCCAGCAGCGTAGAGTACAGGGCCGGGGAGCTGTTTTTT
NA,TRBV27,NA,TRBJ2-1,CASSTGLYNEQFF,TGTGCCAGCAGTACCGGACTGTACAATGAGCAGTTCTTC
NA,TRBV6-5,TRBD1,TRBJ1-5,CASSYSEGADQPQHF,TGTGCCAGCAGTTACTCGGAGGGGGCAGATCAGCCCCAGCATTTT
NA,TRBV10-2,TRBD2,TRBJ2-7,CASSEGTSYEQYF,TGCGCCAGCAGTGAGGGGACTAGCTACGAGCAGTACTTC
NA,TRBV4-1,TRBD1,TRBJ2-7,CASSQVQGDSPRQYF,TGCGCCAGCAGCCAGGTACAGGGGGATTCTCCTAGGCAGTACTTC
NA,TRBV29-1,NA,TRBJ1-1,CSVAQGSEAFF,TGCAGCGTCGCACAGGGCTCTGAAGCTTTCTTT
NA,TRBV9,TRBD1,TRBJ2-2,CASSVEGQGSTGELFF,TGTGCCAGCAGCGTAGAGGGACAGGGGAGTACCGGGGAGCTGTTTTTT
few,TRBV6-5,NA,TRBJ1-2,CASSGDTTNYGYTF,TGTGCCAGCAGTGGTGACACCACCAACTATGGCTACACCTTC
once,TRBV9,NA,TRBJ2-7,CASSPRAGNSYEQYF,TGTGCCAGCAGCCCCCGGGCAGGGAACTCCTACGAGCAGTACTTC
NA,TRBV6-5,TRBD2,TRBJ2-3,CAAGGLSTDTQYF,TGTGCCGCGGGGGGCTTAAGCACAGATACGCAGTATTTT
NA,TRBV11-2,TRBD2,TRBJ2-5,CASRLALQETQYF,TGTGCCAGCAGACTAGCGCTCCAAGAGACCCAGTACTTC
NA,TRBV13,NA,TRBJ2-3,CASSSRRGAPTDTQYF,TGTGCCAGCAGCTCCCGCCGGGGGGCCCCCACAGATACGCAGTATTTT
NA,TRBV27,TRBD1,TRBJ2-5,CASSPLSGQGQETQYF,TGTGCCAGCAGTCCTCTATCCGGACAGGGCCAAGAGACCCAGTACTTC
NA,TRBV9,NA,TRBJ1-1,CASSATGGANTEAFF,TGTGCCAGCAGCGCCACCGGGGGAGCGAACACTGAAGCTTTCTTT
NA,TRBV15,NA,TRBJ2-3,CATSRDPRDTQYF,TGTGCCACCAGCAGAGATCCTCGAGATACGCAGTATTTT
NA,TRBV7-9,TRBD1,TRBJ1-1,CASRHRGTEAFF,TGTGCCAGCAGGCACAGGGGAACTGAAGCTTTCTTT
NA,TRBV7-9,TRBD2,TRBJ2-4,CASSLLGGGNEENIQYF,TGTGCCAGCAGCTTATTGGGGGGAGGGAATGAGGAAAACATTCAGTACTTC
NA,TRBV11-2,NA,TRBJ2-1,CASSLLQGSYNEQFF,TGTGCCAGCAGCTTATTACAGGGCTCCTACAATGAGCAGTTCTTC
NA,TRBV29-1,NA,TRBJ2-7,CSVRGRGYEQYF,TGCAGCGTTAGGGGGAGAGGCTACGAGCAGTACTTC
NA,TRBV27,TRBD1,TRBJ2-7,CASSSGTGWEQYF,TGTGCCAGCAGTTCCGGGACAGGGTGGGAGCAGTACTTC
NA,TRBV4-3,TRBD2,TRBJ2-1,CASSPGRTSGSPGYNEQFF,TGCGCCAGCAGCCCAGGAAGGACTAGCGGTTCCCCTGGCTACAATGAGCAGTTCTTC
once,TRBV21-1,NA,TRBJ1-4,CASSNRVIEKLFF,TGTGCCAGCAGCAACAGGGTTATTGAAAAACTGTTTTTT
NA,TRBV6-5,TRBD2,TRBJ2-3,CASVRRAGATDTQYF,TGTGCCAGCGTGCGTAGAGCGGGGGCCACAGATACGCAGTATTTT
NA,TRBV4-3,TRBD1,TRBJ2-1,CASSQDGQGVNEQFF,TGCGCCAGCAGCCAAGATGGACAGGGAGTCAATGAGCAGTTCTTC
few,TRBV4-1,TRBD1,TRBJ1-1,CASSPGDRVVGTEAFF,TGCGCCAGCAGCCCCGGGGACAGGGTAGTGGGCACTGAAGCTTTCTTT